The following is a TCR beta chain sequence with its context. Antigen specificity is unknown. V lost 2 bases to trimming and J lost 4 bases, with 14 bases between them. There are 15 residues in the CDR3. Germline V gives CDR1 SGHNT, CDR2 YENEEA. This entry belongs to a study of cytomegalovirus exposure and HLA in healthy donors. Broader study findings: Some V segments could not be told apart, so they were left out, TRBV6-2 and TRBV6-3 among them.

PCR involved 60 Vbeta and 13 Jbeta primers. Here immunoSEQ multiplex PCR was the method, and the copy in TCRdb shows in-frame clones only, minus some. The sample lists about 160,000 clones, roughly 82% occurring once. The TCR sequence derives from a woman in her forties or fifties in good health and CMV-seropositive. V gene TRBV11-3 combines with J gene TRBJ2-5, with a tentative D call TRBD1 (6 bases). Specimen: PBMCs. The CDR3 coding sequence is TGTGCCAGCAGCTTAACAGGGCTGGGGGCAGAGACCCAGTACTTC. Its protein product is CASSLTGLGAETQYF.